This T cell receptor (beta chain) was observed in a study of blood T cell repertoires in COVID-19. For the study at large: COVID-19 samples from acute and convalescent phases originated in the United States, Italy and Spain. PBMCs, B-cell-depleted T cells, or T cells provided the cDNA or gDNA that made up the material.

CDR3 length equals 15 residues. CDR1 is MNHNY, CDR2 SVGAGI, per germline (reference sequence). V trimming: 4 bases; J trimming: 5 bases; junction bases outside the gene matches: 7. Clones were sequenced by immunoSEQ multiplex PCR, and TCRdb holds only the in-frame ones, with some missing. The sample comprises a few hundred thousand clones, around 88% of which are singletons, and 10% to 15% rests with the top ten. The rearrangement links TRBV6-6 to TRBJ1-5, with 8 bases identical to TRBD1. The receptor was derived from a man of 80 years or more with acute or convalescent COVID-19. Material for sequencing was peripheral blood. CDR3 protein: CASSSVDRAHQPQHF. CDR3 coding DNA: TGTGCCAGCAGTTCTGTGGACAGGGCCCATCAGCCCCAGCATTTT.